These 13 T cell receptor beta chains were sequenced from one sample in a study of OX40 agonist ivuxolimab in advanced cancers. Profiling relied on immunoSEQ multiplex PCR, and the TCRdb table lists in-frame clones only, not all of them. The sample has under 90,000 clones; more than 70% are singletons. The material was CD4+ or CD8+ T cells sorted from blood, obtained in a trial of the OX40 agonist ivuxolimab. These receptors originate from an adult with an advanced solid tumor such as melanoma, head and neck, liver or kidney cancer.

This clone was found once. The chain recombines TRBV28 with TRBJ2-1, with 12 bases that match TRBD1. Trimming cost V 4 bases and J 9 bases; bases outside gene matches: 7. The CDR3 extends over 15 amino acids. Germline CDR1 is MDHEN and CDR2 is SYDVKM. DNA for the CDR3: TGTGCCAGCAGTTCCCGGGACAGGGGGCCGAGTGAGCAGTTCTTC. Its protein product is CASSSRDRGPSEQFF.

The chain combines TRBV5-4 with TRBJ1-2; D is perhaps TRBD1 (6 bases). Trimming cost V 4 bases and J 4 bases, with 17 bases left between them. CDR1 and CDR2 from the germline V gene are SGHNT and YYREEE (reference sequence). The CDR3 length is 15 residues. The CDR3 reads CASSPRQEPIYGYTF. CDR3 sequence (DNA): TGTGCCAGCAGCCCAAGACAGGAGCCGATCTATGGCTACACCTTC.

J is TRBJ1-6 and V is TRBV30; D uncertain. The CDR3 runs 14 residues. The germline V gene encodes CDR1 GTSNPN and CDR2 SVGIG (reference sequence). V lost 0 bases, J lost 5 bases, and 8 bases lay in between. In DNA, the CDR3 is TGTGCCTGGAGTGTAAGGCCGAATAATTCACCCCTCCACTTT. Translating gives CAWSVRPNNSPLHF.

This clone was seen a few times. This chain uses TRBV6-1 with TRBJ1-4; 9 bases match TRBD1. The CDR3 has 13 residues. The V and J ends lost 7 bases and 6 bases, in that order; junction bases with no gene match: 3. Looked up from germline, CDR1 is MNHNS and CDR2 is SASEGT. The CDR3 sequence is CASNRDRDEKLFF. In DNA form, the CDR3 reads TGTGCCAGCAACCGGGACAGGGATGAAAAACTGTTTTTT.

V is TRBV19 and J is TRBJ1-2, with D uncertain. The CDR3 is 16 amino acids. V was clipped by 1 base and J by 2 bases, with 14 bases between them. Looked up from germline, CDR1 is LNHDA and CDR2 is SQIVND (reference sequence). The CDR3 spells CASSIGGQARNYGYTF. In DNA form, the CDR3 reads TGTGCCAGTAGTATAGGTGGTCAGGCTCGAAACTATGGCTACACCTTC. Based on the CDR3 plus reference TRBV19 and TRBJ1-2, the full variable domain is DGGITQSPKYLFRKEGQNVTLSCEQNLNHDAMYWYRQDPGQGLRLIYYSQIVNDFQKGDIAEGYSVSREKKESFPLTVTSAQKNPTAFYLCASSIGGQARNYGYTFGSGTRLTVV.

The J gene is TRBJ2-1, the V gene TRBV2; 9 nucleotides agree with TRBD1. The CDR3 has 16 amino acids. J was trimmed by 5 bases and V by 6 bases; bases with no gene match: 11. CDR1 SNHLY and CDR2 FYNNEI come from the germline V gene. CDR3 nucleotides: TGTGCCAGCAGGGACCGGGACAGGGTAGGGGACAATGAGCAGTTCTTC. It encodes CASRDRDRVGDNEQFF.

The gene calls are TRBV5-4 and TRBJ2-7, with D perhaps matching TRBD1 (5 bases). This CDR3 region has 15 residues. V shed 2 bases and J shed 3 bases, with 15 bases lying between them. Germline values: CDR1 SGHNT, CDR2 YYREEE (reference sequence). The CDR3, as DNA: TGTGCCAGCAGCTTAAGAAGACAGCTTAACTACGAGCAGTACTTC. This gives the protein CASSLRRQLNYEQYF.

The chain combines TRBV30 with TRBJ1-1; no firm D call. This CDR3 comprises 15 residues. Trimming took 3 bases from V and 2 from J, leaving 16 bases between them. Per the germline V gene, CDR1 is GTSNPN and CDR2 is SVGIG (reference sequence). CDR3 coding DNA: TGTGCCTGGAGGAAGGAATTTCGGGGTAACACTGAAGCTTTCTTT. Protein sequence: CAWRKEFRGNTEAFF.

The chain has TRBV9 and TRBJ1-2; 7 bases fit TRBD1. CDR1 is SGDLS, CDR2 YYNGEE, per germline. This CDR3 comprises 16 residues. With V trimmed by 3 bases and J by 7 bases, 15 bases remained unmatched. CDR3 in amino acids: CASSAESTGATFGYTF. The CDR3 coding sequence is TGTGCCAGCAGCGCTGAGTCAACAGGGGCTACGTTTGGCTACACCTTC. Combining the CDR3 with reference TRBV9 and TRBJ1-2 gives the whole variable domain DSGVTQTPKHLITATGQRVTLRCSPRSGDLSVYWYQQSLDQGLQFLIQYYNGEERAKGNILERFSAQQFPDLHSELNLSSLELGDSALYFCASSAESTGATFGYTFGSGTRLTVV.

This chain joins TRBV6-1 and TRBJ1-5, with D tentatively TRBD1 (5 bases). V dropped 6 bases and J dropped 3 bases, with 15 bases sitting between them. From germline, CDR1 is MNHNS and CDR2 SASEGT. The CDR3 length is 15 residues. In DNA, the CDR3 is TGTGCCAGCAGGGGGGATGGGTCCTTCAATCAGCCCCAGCATTTT. Encoded protein: CASRGDGSFNQPQHF.

The chain recombines TRBV5-1 with TRBJ1-2; 8 bases line up with TRBD1. The junction had 15 bases not matched to a gene; V was cut back by 5 bases and J by 3 bases. CDR1 and CDR2 (germline): SGHRS, YFSETQ. The CDR3 runs to 17 residues. The CDR3, as DNA: TGCGCCAGCAGTCATACCTGGACAGGGCGTTTTGACTATGGCTACACCTTC. As protein: CASSHTWTGRFDYGYTF.

The CDR3 sequence is CASSKGSRLGGNTIYF. In nucleotides, the CDR3 is TGTGCCAGCAGCAAAGGGTCCAGGCTGGGGGGAAACACCATATATTTT. This chain links TRBV21-1 with TRBJ1-3. TRBV21-1 is annotated as a pseudogene. This CDR3 comprises 16 residues.

The chain joins TRBV15 to TRBJ2-1; D is unresolved. The CDR3 runs 14 residues. The germline V gene encodes CDR1 LNHNV and CDR2 YYDKDF (reference sequence). V lost 3 bases to trimming and J lost 12 bases, with 18 bases between them. The CDR3 bases are TGTGCCACCAGCAGGCGAAGCCTTGGACCAATGCAGTTCTTC. This gives the protein CATSRRSLGPMQFF.